One sample yielded the 31 T cell receptor beta chains listed below, sequenced in a study of Ad26.COV2.S vaccination and SARS-CoV-2 variants (dated by TCRdb to 2020 to 2023). Library prep was done by the immunoSEQ multiplex PCR assay. Held by TCRdb, this immuneACCESS table contains in-frame sequences only and omits some clones. Under half of the omission traces to an unresolved V gene where checked; the cause of the rest is unknown. This sample has roughly 330,000 clones in its table, and around 90% of those were observed once. Around 5.5% of the sample is held by the ten biggest clonotypes. The sample's treatment or condition, from its label and the paper: over 15 received Ad26.COV2.S at low or high dose, single or two shots; about 5 received placebo; per-sample allocation not given. For vaccine and placebo recipients, the sequenced repertoires came from samples collected on day 63 after the first injection.

The sequencing here drew on peripheral blood, taken in a trial of Ad26.COV2.S vaccine versus placebo. The receptors come from a person between 18 and 60 years old who received the Ad26.COV2.S COVID-19 vaccine or a placebo.

The V gene is TRBV5-4, the J gene TRBJ2-1; the match to TRBD1 covers 11 bases. Germline loops: CDR1 SGHNT, CDR2 YYREEE (reference sequence). With V trimmed by 4 bases and J by 9 bases, 9 bases remained unmatched. This CDR3 contains 15 residues. The CDR3 is CASSTRDRGISEQFF. The CDR3 bases are TGTGCCAGCAGCACCCGGGACAGGGGGATCAGTGAGCAGTTCTTC.

Notes on this clone: Other DNA sequences in this sample translate to the same CDR3. The chain has TRBV12-3 or TRBV12-4 and TRBJ1-1; D ambiguous. This CDR3 is built from 11 residues. The V and J ends lost 6 bases and 5 bases respectively, with 7 bases between them. CDR3 loop: CASSLQTEAFF. The CDR3 region has the DNA TGTGCCAGCAGCCTCCAGACTGAAGCTTTCTTT.

The chain links TRBV28 to TRBJ2-2; tentatively, D is TRBD1 (6 bases). Looked up from germline, CDR1 is MDHEN and CDR2 is SYDVKM. The CDR3 runs 14 residues. V dropped 3 bases and J dropped 5 bases, with 10 bases sitting between them. The DNA for the CDR3 is TGTGCCAGCAGTTTTACAGGGAAAACCGGGGAGCTGTTTTTT. Translating gives CASSFTGKTGELFF. Full variable domain (rest looked up from reference TRBV28 and TRBJ2-2): DVKVTQSSRYLVKRTGEKVFLECVQDMDHENMFWYRQDPGLGLRLIYFSYDVKMKEKGDIPEGYSVSREKKERFSLILESASTNQTSMYLCASSFTGKTGELFFGEGSRLTVL.

CDR3 bases: TGTGCCAGCAGCTTAATACTAGCGGGCATCTACAATGAGCAGTTCTTC. Translation: CASSLILAGIYNEQFF. The chain joins TRBV7-2 to TRBJ2-1, with 9 bases lining up with TRBD2. V lost 2 bases and J lost 3; bases outside the gene matches: 5. Germline V gene sequence: CDR1 SGHTA, CDR2 FQGNSA. The CDR3 is made up of 16 amino acids.

The chain has TRBV7-6 and TRBJ2-2; D is possibly TRBD1 (5 bases). CDR1 SGHVS and CDR2 FNYEAQ come from the germline V gene. This CDR3 is built from 13 residues. V was cut by 10 bases and J by 10 bases, with 19 bases left in between. The CDR3 DNA is TGTGCCACCACCGTTCAAGGTGGACAGGAGCTGTTTTTT. The encoded protein is CATTVQGGQELFF. Based on the CDR3 plus reference TRBV7-6 and TRBJ2-2, the full variable domain is GAGVSQSPRYKVTKRGQDVALRCDPISGHVSLYWYRQALGQGPEFLTYFNYEAQQDKSGLPNDRFSAERPEGSISTLTIQRTEQRDSAMYRCATTVQGGQELFFGEGSRLTVL.

This sequence joins TRBV18 and TRBJ1-1; the D is unclear. Trimming pared 4 bases from V and 2 bases from J, leaving 5 bases between. The germline V gene encodes CDR1 KGHSH and CDR2 LQKENI. The CDR3 extends over 12 amino acids. The CDR3 here is CASSLPNTEAFF. The CDR3, as DNA: TGTGCCAGCTCACTACCTAACACTGAAGCTTTCTTT.

This chain connects TRBV5-1 to TRBJ2-7; the D gene is possibly TRBD2 (5 bases). The CDR3 is made up of 15 amino acids. CDR1 is SGHRS and CDR2 is YFSETQ in the germline V gene. V lost 2 bases to trimming and J lost 1 base, with 13 bases between them. CDR3 bases: TGCGCCAGCAGCTTCGCAGCCGGGAAATCCTACGAGCAGTACTTC. This codes for CASSFAAGKSYEQYF. Full variable domain (missing parts from reference TRBV5-1 and TRBJ2-7): KAGVTQTPRYLIKTRGQQVTLSCSPISGHRSVSWYQQTPGQGLQFLFEYFSETQRNKGNFPGRFSGRQFSNSRSEMNVSTLELGDSALYLCASSFAAGKSYEQYFGPGTRLTVT.

This chain uses TRBV7-9 with TRBJ1-5, with D possibly TRBD1 on 5 matching bases. V lost 3 bases, J lost 5 bases, and 8 bases lay in between. This CDR3 is built from 13 residues. Germline CDR1 and CDR2: SEHNR and FQNEAQ (reference sequence). This CDR3 is CASSFGTDQPQHF. The CDR3 DNA reads TGTGCCAGCAGCTTCGGGACGGATCAGCCCCAGCATTTT.

The chain is built from TRBV7-6 and TRBJ1-1; 7 nucleotides align to TRBD1. This CDR3 comprises 15 residues. Germline assignment: CDR1 SGHVS and CDR2 FNYEAQ. V was clipped by 5 bases and J by 5 bases; unmatched bases: 11. CDR3 in amino acids: CASSRTQGRMTEAFF. CDR3 in DNA: TGTGCCAGCAGCCGAACACAGGGGAGGATGACTGAAGCTTTCTTT.

V usage is TRBV28 and J usage is TRBJ1-2; the D gene is possibly TRBD1 (5 bases). The CDR3 runs to 17 residues. Germline V gene lookup returns CDR1 MDHEN and CDR2 SYDVKM. V lost 6 bases and J lost 3, with 23 bases in between. CDR3 in amino acids: CASRSSATEYFDYGYTF. The CDR3, as DNA: TGTGCCAGCAGGTCCTCGGCGACAGAGTACTTTGACTATGGCTACACCTTC.

This chain joins TRBV7-2 and TRBJ2-1; no clear D. V was shortened by 1 base and J by 10 bases, with 20 bases between the two germline ends. Per germline, CDR1 SGHTA and CDR2 FQGNSA. This CDR3 has 16 residues. The CDR3 region is CASSLEVGKRLREQFF. For the CDR3, the DNA is TGTGCCAGCAGCTTAGAGGTCGGTAAACGACTTAGAGAGCAGTTCTTC.

The rearrangement joins TRBV4-3 to TRBJ2-2; 7 bases are a match to TRBD1. The CDR3 has 15 residues. V lost 4 bases and J lost 6; bases outside the gene matches: 8. Germline CDR1 LGHNA, CDR2 YSLEER. CDR3 nucleotide sequence: TGCGCCAGCAGCCTCGGACAGGCCGACGCCGGGGAGCTGTTTTTT. This sequence encodes CASSLGQADAGELFF.

This chain joins TRBV18 and TRBJ1-2, with D possibly matching TRBD1 (6 bases). CDR3 length equals 15 residues. The ends were cut back, 1 base at V and 8 bases at J, with 17 bases in the middle. The V gene's germline CDR1 is KGHSH and CDR2 LQKENI. The CDR3 loop reads CASSPRAGEGKGYTF. As DNA, the CDR3 is TGTGCCAGCTCACCACGTGCAGGGGAGGGTAAAGGCTACACCTTC.

Only one count was recorded for this clone. The chain recombines TRBV15 with TRBJ2-1; TRBD2 matches at 9 bases. Germline trimming cut 9 bases from V and 3 bases from J; bases unmatched to any gene: 6. This CDR3 has 14 amino acids. The germline V gene has CDR1 LNHNV and CDR2 YYDKDF (reference sequence). The CDR3 DNA follows: TGTGCCACGGCTCGACTAGCGGACTACAATGAGCAGTTCTTC. Its protein product is CATARLADYNEQFF.

The table lists this clone with a count of one. CDR3 in DNA: TGTGCCAGCAGCTTAGTCGGGATACTCCAAGAGACCCAGTACTTC. It is translated as CASSLVGILQETQYF. This chain links TRBV7-9 with TRBJ2-5, with D possibly TRBD2 on 5 matching bases. V lost 1 base and J 1 base, leaving 10 bases between the germline ends. The germline V gene encodes CDR1 SEHNR and CDR2 FQNEAQ (reference sequence). This CDR3 has 15 residues.

This chain links TRBV9 with TRBJ1-1, with no clear D. This CDR3 has 13 residues. The ends were cut back, 2 bases at V and 8 bases at J, with 13 bases in the middle. In germline, CDR1 is SGDLS, CDR2 YYNGEE. CDR3 sequence: CASSVWQYSEAFF. The CDR3 DNA follows: TGTGCCAGCAGCGTCTGGCAGTACTCCGAAGCTTTCTTT.

This chain links TRBV6-5 with TRBJ1-1; D perhaps matches TRBD1 (5 bases). Germline V gene data show CDR1 as MNHEY and CDR2 as SVGAGI. The CDR3 totals 13 residues. V was clipped by 6 bases and J by 3 bases, with 11 bases between them. CDR3 in amino acids: CASRLQEYTEAFF. In DNA form, the CDR3 reads TGTGCCAGCAGACTACAGGAGTACACTGAAGCTTTCTTT.

This clone was counted a single time. The chain has TRBV5-4 and TRBJ2-3, with 12 bases matching TRBD2. V was clipped by 4 bases and J by 2 bases; unmatched bases: 5. CDR3 length: 16 residues. CDR1 and CDR2 from the germline V gene are SGHNT and YYREEE (reference sequence). CDR3 protein: CASSPGLAGLTDTQYF. Here the CDR3 DNA reads TGTGCCAGCAGCCCGGGACTAGCGGGCCTCACAGATACGCAGTATTTT.

This clone was recorded only once. The V call is TRBV4-3, the J call TRBJ2-2, with 8 bases matching TRBD2. The CDR3 has 15 residues. CDR1 and CDR2 (germline): LGHNA, YSLEER. V gave up 5 bases and J gave up 4 bases; unmatched junction bases: 6. The CDR3 DNA sequence: TGCGCCAGCAGCATTCGGGGGGGAGTCACCGGGGAGCTGTTTTTT. Translating it yields CASSIRGGVTGELFF.

The chain combines TRBV3-1 (or the pseudogene TRBV3-2) with TRBJ2-5; unclear D gene. The CDR3 is 15 residues long. Trimming pared 1 base from V and 5 bases from J, leaving 14 bases between. Germline CDR1 reads LGHDT; CDR2 reads YNNKEL (reference sequence). The DNA of the CDR3 is TGTGCCAGCAGCCAAGCTCCCGTCGGTGGGGAGACCCAGTACTTC. Protein product: CASSQAPVGGETQYF.

This chain connects TRBV12-3 or TRBV12-4 to TRBJ2-3; D uncertain. The CDR3 runs to 11 residues. Trimming shortened V by 6 bases and J by 2 bases, and 3 bases separated the two germline ends. This CDR3 is CASSPTDTQYF. The CDR3 coding sequence is TGTGCCAGCAGCCCCACAGATACGCAGTATTTT.

The CDR3 coding sequence is TGTGCCAGCAGCCAAGAGGGGGAGGCTTCCTACAATGAGCAGTTCTTC. This sequence encodes CASSQEGEASYNEQFF. The J gene is TRBJ2-1, the V gene TRBV3-1 (or the pseudogene TRBV3-2); possible D gene TRBD2, 6 bases. Germline CDR1 and CDR2: LGHDT and YNNKEL (reference sequence). This CDR3 contains 16 residues. The V gene lost 0 bases and the J gene lost 1 base, with 10 bases spanning the gap.

The CDR3 region is CASSSQTGGEQFF. The CDR3 DNA sequence: TGTGCCAGCTCCTCTCAGACAGGAGGTGAGCAGTTCTTC. The rearrangement uses TRBV18 and TRBJ2-1; possible D gene TRBD1, 6 bases. CDR1 and CDR2 (germline): KGHSH, LQKENI. V was clipped by 6 bases and J by 9 bases, with 15 bases between them. This CDR3 region has 13 residues. The full variable domain, in which reference TRBV18 and TRBJ2-1 provide the parts outside the CDR3, is NAGVMQNPRHLVRRRGQEARLRCSPMKGHSHVYWYRQLPEEGLKFMVYLQKENIIDESGMPKERFSAEFPKEGPSILRIQQVVRGDSAAYFCASSSQTGGEQFFGPGTRLTVL.

V and J are TRBV7-9 and TRBJ1-1; D not certain. The germline CDR1 and CDR2 sequences are SEHNR and FQNEAQ (reference sequence). The V end lost 2 bases, the J end lost 1 base, and 8 bases lay between the germline ends. This CDR3 region has 14 residues. CDR3 nucleotide sequence: TGTGCCAGCAGCTTATTGACCAAGAACACTGAAGCTTTCTTT. Encoded protein: CASSLLTKNTEAFF.

This clone came up once. The J gene is TRBJ1-1, the V gene TRBV6-2 or TRBV6-3, with D hard to call. The CDR3 length is 13 residues. Germline V gene lookup returns CDR1 MNHEY and CDR2 SVGEGT. V lost 3 bases and J lost 6, with 11 bases in between. The CDR3 here is CASSYLGSAEAFF. The CDR3 DNA is TGTGCCAGCAGTTATCTGGGGTCGGCTGAAGCTTTCTTT.

The rearrangement uses TRBV5-6 and TRBJ2-7; D may be TRBD1 or TRBD2 (5 bases each). CDR1 and CDR2 (germline): SGHDT, YYEEEE. Trimming shortened V by 7 bases and J by 4 bases, and 21 bases separated the two germline ends. This CDR3 contains 15 residues. The CDR3 region has the DNA TGTGCCAGCGGACTCCTAAGGGAAAGGGGATACGAGCAGTACGTC. This encodes CASGLLRERGYEQYV.

J is TRBJ2-7 and V is TRBV27; the D gene is possibly TRBD1 (6 bases). CDR1 is MNHEY and CDR2 is SMNVEV in the germline V gene (reference sequence). V lost 4 bases to trimming and J lost 2 bases, with 12 bases between them. This CDR3 has 14 amino acids. The CDR3 loop reads CASSSPDSPYEQYV. CDR3 nucleotides: TGTGCCAGCAGTTCTCCGGACAGTCCCTACGAGCAGTACGTC.

Remarks on this clone: The junction and the germline gene differ at one end; a read error may be behind it. This chain uses TRBV29-1 with TRBJ2-7, with unresolved D. Germline V gene sequence: CDR1 SQVTM, CDR2 ANQGSEA. This CDR3 has 12 residues. As DNA, the CDR3 is TGCAGCGCTGAAGGACCCTCCTACGAGCAGTACTTC. It translates to CSAEGPSYEQYF.

Points on this clone: The same CDR3 arises from other DNA sequences in this sample as well. This sequence joins TRBV12-3 or TRBV12-4 and TRBJ2-3; no clear D gene. With 5 bases removed from V and 0 bases from J, the gap between germline ends came to 6 bases. This CDR3 contains 13 residues. The CDR3 spells CASSPPSTDTQYF. In nucleotides, the CDR3 is TGTGCCAGCAGTCCCCCAAGCACAGATACGCAGTATTTT.

The J gene is TRBJ2-1, the V gene TRBV2; D gene unclear. The germline V gene has CDR1 SNHLY and CDR2 FYNNEI. The CDR3 length is 12 residues. Trimming took off 1 base at V and 8 bases at J, with 6 bases between the two ends. The CDR3 region is CASSEVNYEQFF. In DNA, the CDR3 is TGTGCCAGCAGTGAAGTAAACTATGAGCAGTTCTTC.

V usage is TRBV6-6 and J usage is TRBJ2-1, with TRBD2 matching over 8 bases. This CDR3 is 15 amino acids long. Germline trimming cut 2 bases from V and 6 bases from J; bases unmatched to any gene: 6. Germline-derived CDR1 and CDR2 are MNHNY and SVGAGI (reference sequence). The CDR3 DNA follows: TGTGCCAGCAGTTACCCTGGACTAGCCGGCAATGAGCAGTTCTTC. Translated, it gives CASSYPGLAGNEQFF.